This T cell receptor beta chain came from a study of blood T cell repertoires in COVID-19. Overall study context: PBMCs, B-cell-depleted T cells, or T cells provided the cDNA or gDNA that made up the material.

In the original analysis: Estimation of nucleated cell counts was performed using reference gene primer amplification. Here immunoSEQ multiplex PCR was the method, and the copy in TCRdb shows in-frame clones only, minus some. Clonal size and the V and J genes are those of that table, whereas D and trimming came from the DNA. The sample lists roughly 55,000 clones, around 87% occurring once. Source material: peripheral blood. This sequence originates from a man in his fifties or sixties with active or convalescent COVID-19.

The DNA for the CDR3 is TGTGCCAGCAGCTTGGGGGGTGCAGGGAGGGTCCGAGAGACCCAGTACTTC. This sequence encodes CASSLGGAGRVRETQYF. This rearrangement joins TRBV5-4 to TRBJ2-5; 7 nucleotides match TRBD2. CDR3 length: 17 residues. J lost 4 bases, V lost 0 bases, and 12 bases had no gene match. The germline gives CDR1 SGHNT, CDR2 YYREEE (reference sequence).